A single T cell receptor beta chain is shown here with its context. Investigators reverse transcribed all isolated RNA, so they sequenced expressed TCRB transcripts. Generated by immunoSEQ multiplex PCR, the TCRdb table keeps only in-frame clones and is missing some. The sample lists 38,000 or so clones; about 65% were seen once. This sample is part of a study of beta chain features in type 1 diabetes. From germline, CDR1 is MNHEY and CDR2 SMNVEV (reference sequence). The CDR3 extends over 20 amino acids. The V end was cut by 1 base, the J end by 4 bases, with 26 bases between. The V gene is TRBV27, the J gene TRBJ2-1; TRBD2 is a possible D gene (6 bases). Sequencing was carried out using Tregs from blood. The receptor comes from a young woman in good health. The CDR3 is CASSLWAGISAGKSYNEQFF. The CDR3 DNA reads TGTGCCAGCAGTTTATGGGCAGGGATTAGTGCGGGGAAGTCGTACAATGAGCAGTTCTTC.